One T cell receptor (beta chain) is described in this entry. The antigen remains unidentified. TCRdb's copy holds only in-frame clones and misses some; the assay was immunoSEQ multiplex PCR. Among 7,000 to 8,000 clones listed, about 91% were seen once. This record belongs to a study of T cells in localized non-small cell lung cancer. Study conclusions and caveats: Clonality peaked in uninvolved adjacent lung rather than tumor. Detection in adjacent lung was observed for a median 57 of the top 100 tumor clones. Patients showing higher blood T cell density tended to see longer overall survival. Heterogeneity stays possible, as sequencing covered only one tumor region.

This sequence was found in a male donor at least 60 years old with stage II lung adenocarcinoma. The sample was peripheral blood mononuclear cells, taken before any cancer treatment.

The CDR3 nucleotides read TGTGCCAGCAGGAAGACGTGGGAGATCAGAAACACCATATATTTT. Translation gives CASRKTWEIRNTIYF. The V and J genes are TRBV6-1 and TRBJ1-3; D is ambiguous. The CDR3 spans 15 residues. The V and J ends lost 6 bases and 5 bases respectively, with 17 bases between them. CDR1 is MNHNS, CDR2 SASEGT, per germline.